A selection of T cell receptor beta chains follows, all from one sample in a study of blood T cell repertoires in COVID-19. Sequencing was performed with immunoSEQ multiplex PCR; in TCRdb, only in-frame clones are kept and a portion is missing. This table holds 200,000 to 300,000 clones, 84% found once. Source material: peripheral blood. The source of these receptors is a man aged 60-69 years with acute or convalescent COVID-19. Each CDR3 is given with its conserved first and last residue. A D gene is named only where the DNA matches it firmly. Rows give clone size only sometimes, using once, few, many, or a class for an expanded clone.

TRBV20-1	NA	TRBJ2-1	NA	CSVQRRNEQFF	TGCAGTGTCCAGAGGAGGAATGAGCAGTTCTTC
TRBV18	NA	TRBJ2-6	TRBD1	CASSPPDRGRSGANVLTF	TGTGCCAGCTCACCACCCGACAGGGGGCGATCTGGGGCCAACGTCCTGACTTTC
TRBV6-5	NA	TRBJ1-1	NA	CASAGRVDTEAFF	TGTGCCAGCGCTGGCAGGGTGGACACTGAAGCTTTCTTT
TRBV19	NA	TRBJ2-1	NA	CASSIRQEAYNEQFF	TGTGCCAGTAGTATTAGGCAGGAGGCTTACAATGAGCAGTTCTTC
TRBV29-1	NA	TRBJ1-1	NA	CSVGSGGGNTEAFF	TGCAGCGTTGGAAGTGGCGGGGGAAACACTGAAGCTTTCTTT
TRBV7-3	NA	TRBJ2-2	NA	CASSLDARGSRAGELFF	TGTGCCAGCAGCTTAGACGCCCGGGGTAGTAGGGCCGGGGAGCTGTTTTTT
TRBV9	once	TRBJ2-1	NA	CASSPRGGIYNEQFF	TGTGCCAGCAGCCCTAGGGGGGGAATCTACAATGAGCAGTTCTTC
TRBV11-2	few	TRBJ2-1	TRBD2	CASSSREAGFPNEQFF	TGTGCCAGCAGCTCTCGGGAAGCGGGATTCCCTAATGAGCAGTTCTTC
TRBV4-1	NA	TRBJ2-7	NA	CASSQAPGVYEQYF	TGCGCCAGCAGCCAAGCACCCGGGGTCTACGAGCAGTACTTC
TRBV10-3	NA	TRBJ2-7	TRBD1	CAISESRPGQGAIEQYF	TGTGCCATCAGTGAGTCCAGGCCTGGACAGGGGGCCATCGAGCAGTACTTC
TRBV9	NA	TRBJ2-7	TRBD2	CASSATGTSGSYEQYF	TGTGCCAGCAGCGCGACTGGGACTAGTGGCTCCTACGAGCAGTACTTC
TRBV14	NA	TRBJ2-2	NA	CASSQDKVFSGLDAGELFF	TGTGCCAGCAGCCAAGACAAGGTGTTTTCAGGTTTAGACGCCGGGGAGCTGTTTTTT
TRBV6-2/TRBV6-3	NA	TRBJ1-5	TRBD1	CASSLAGGKNQPQHF	TGTGCCAGCAGTTTGGCAGGGGGCAAAAATCAGCCCCAGCATTTT
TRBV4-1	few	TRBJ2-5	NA	CASSPPDQETQYF	TGCGCCAGCAGCCCTCCCGACCAAGAGACCCAGTACTTC
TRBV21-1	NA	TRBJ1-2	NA	CASSVLRGLEGYGYTF	TGTGCCAGCAGCGTCTTAAGGGGGTTAGAAGGCTATGGCTACACCTTC
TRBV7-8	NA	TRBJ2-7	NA	CASSLVDSYEQYF	TGTGCCAGCAGCTTAGTTGACAGCTACGAGCAGTACTTC
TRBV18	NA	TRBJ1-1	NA	CASSPLDSPLGNTEAFF	TGTGCCAGCTCACCCCTTGACAGTCCCTTAGGGAACACTGAAGCTTTCTTT
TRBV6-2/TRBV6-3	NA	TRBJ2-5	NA	CASSLITTQETQYF	TGTGCCAGCAGTTTGATAACTACCCAAGAGACCCAGTACTTC
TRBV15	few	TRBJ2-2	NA	CATSARRVTNTGELFF	TGTGCCACCAGCGCCCGCAGGGTAACGAACACCGGGGAGCTGTTTTTT
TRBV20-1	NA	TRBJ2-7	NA	CSASRRAGGYEQYF	TGCAGTGCTAGTCGGCGGGCAGGCGGCTACGAGCAGTACTTC
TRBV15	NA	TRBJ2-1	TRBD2	CATSREASGVSNEQFF	TGTGCCACCAGCAGAGAAGCTAGCGGGGTTTCTAATGAGCAGTTCTTC
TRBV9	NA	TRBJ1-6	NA	CASSVYETGNSPLHF	TGTGCCAGCAGCGTATACGAGACGGGTAATTCACCCCTCCACTTT
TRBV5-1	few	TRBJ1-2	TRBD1	CASSFGTADYGYTF	TGCGCCAGCAGCTTTGGGACAGCGGACTATGGCTACACCTTC
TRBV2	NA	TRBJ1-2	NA	CASSEGQGHFYGYTF	TGTGCCAGCAGTGAAGGACAAGGTCACTTCTATGGCTACACCTTC
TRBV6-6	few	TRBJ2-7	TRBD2	CASSRSPSSGASSYEQYF	TGTGCCAGCAGTCGCTCCCCTTCTAGCGGGGCGAGCTCCTACGAGCAGTACTTC
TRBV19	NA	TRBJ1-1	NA	CASSILERRTEAFF	TGTGCCAGTAGTATTTTGGAGCGGAGAACTGAAGCTTTCTTT
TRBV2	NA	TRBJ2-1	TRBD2	CASRSSGSSYNEQFF	TGTGCCAGCAGATCTAGCGGGAGCTCCTACAATGAGCAGTTCTTC
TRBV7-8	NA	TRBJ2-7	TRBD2	CASSPTSGSTYEQYF	TGTGCCAGCAGCCCTACTAGCGGAAGTACCTACGAGCAGTACTTC
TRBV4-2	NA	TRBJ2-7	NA	CASSQEVLVSSYEQYF	TGTGCCAGCAGCCAAGAGGTACTAGTCTCTTCCTACGAGCAGTACTTC
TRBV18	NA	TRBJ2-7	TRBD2	CASSALAGGEQYF	TGTGCCAGCTCAGCTCTAGCGGGAGGTGAGCAGTACTTC
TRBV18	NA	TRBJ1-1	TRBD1	CASSPRQGAAMNTEAFF	TGTGCCAGCTCACCAAGACAGGGGGCAGCGATGAACACTGAAGCTTTCTTT
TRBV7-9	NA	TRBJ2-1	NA	CASSLGGLNEQFF	TGTGCCAGCAGCTTAGGGGGCCTCAATGAGCAGTTCTTC
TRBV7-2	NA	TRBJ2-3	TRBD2	CASSLVQLAGGDTQYF	TGTGCCAGCAGCTTAGTTCAGCTAGCGGGGGGAGATACGCAGTATTTT
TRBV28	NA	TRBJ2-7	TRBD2	CASREAYGEQYF	TGTGCCAGCCGGGAGGCGTACGGCGAGCAGTACTTC
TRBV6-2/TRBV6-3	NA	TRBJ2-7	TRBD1	CASSYSTGGSYEQYF	TGTGCCAGCAGTTACTCAACAGGGGGGTCCTACGAGCAGTACTTC
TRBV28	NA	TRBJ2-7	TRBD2	CASTPGLAGHEQYF	TGTGCCAGCACCCCCGGACTAGCGGGGCACGAGCAGTACTTC
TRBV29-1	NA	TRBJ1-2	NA	CSVEGEYSYGYTF	TGCAGCGTTGAGGGAGAGTACTCCTATGGCTACACCTTC
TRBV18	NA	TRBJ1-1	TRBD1	CASSHPTGETEAFF	TGTGCCAGCTCACACCCGACAGGGGAAACTGAAGCTTTCTTT
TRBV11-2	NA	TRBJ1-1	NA	CASSLEPGPNTEAFF	TGTGCCAGCAGCTTAGAACCAGGGCCGAACACTGAAGCTTTCTTT
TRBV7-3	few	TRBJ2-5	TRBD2	CASSRLAGGLETQYF	TGTGCCAGCAGCAGGCTAGCGGGGGGGCTGGAGACCCAGTACTTC
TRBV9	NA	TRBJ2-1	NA	CASSVGGTPLYNEQFF	TGTGCCAGCAGCGTAGGTGGGACACCCCTGTACAATGAGCAGTTCTTC
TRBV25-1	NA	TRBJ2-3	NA	CASSEWGTSTDTQYF	TGTGCCAGCAGTGAATGGGGCACTAGCACAGATACGCAGTATTTT
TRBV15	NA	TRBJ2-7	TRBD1	CATSSRDRGSYEQYF	TGTGCCACCAGCAGCCGGGACAGGGGTTCCTACGAGCAGTACTTC
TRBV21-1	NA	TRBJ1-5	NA	CASSTNFLINQPQHF	TGTGCCAGCAGCACTAATTTTCTTATCAATCAGCCCCAGCATTTT
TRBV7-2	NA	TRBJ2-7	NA	CASSLDTGSYEQYF	TGTGCCAGCAGCTTAGATACGGGAAGCTACGAGCAGTACTTC
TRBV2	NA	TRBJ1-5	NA	CASSVYAGFYQPQHF	TGTGCCAGCAGTGTTTACGCAGGCTTTTATCAGCCCCAGCATTTT
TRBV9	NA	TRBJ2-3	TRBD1	CASSVGQGVVTDTQYF	TGTGCCAGCAGCGTAGGACAGGGGGTAGTGACAGATACGCAGTATTTT
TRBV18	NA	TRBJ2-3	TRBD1	CASSPDRWTDTQYF	TGTGCCAGCTCACCGGACAGGTGGACAGATACGCAGTATTTT
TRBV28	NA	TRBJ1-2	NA	CASSSGPYGYTF	TGTGCCAGCAGTTCAGGGCCTTATGGCTACACCTTC
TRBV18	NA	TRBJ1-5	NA	CASSPEQGNQPQHF	TGTGCCAGCTCACCAGAACAGGGCAATCAGCCCCAGCATTTT
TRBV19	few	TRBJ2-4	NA	CATAARTVAKNIQYF	TGTGCCACCGCGGCCCGAACTGTGGCCAAAAACATTCAGTACTTC
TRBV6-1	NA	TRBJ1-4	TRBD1	CASSGGQLSTNEKLFF	TGTGCCAGCAGTGGGGGACAGTTGAGCACTAATGAAAAACTGTTTTTT
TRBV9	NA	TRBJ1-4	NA	CASSVGETTNEKLFF	TGTGCCAGCAGCGTAGGCGAGACAACTAATGAAAAACTGTTTTTT
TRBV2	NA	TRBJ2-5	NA	CASSDRLVSLETQYF	TGTGCCAGCAGTGACAGACTAGTGTCTTTAGAGACCCAGTACTTC
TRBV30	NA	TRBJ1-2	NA	CAWSVTDYGYTF	TGTGCCTGGAGTGTTACAGACTATGGCTACACCTTC
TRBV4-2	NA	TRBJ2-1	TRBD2	CASSQDWAGGQQFF	TGTGCCAGCAGCCAAGATTGGGCGGGGGGGCAGCAGTTCTTC
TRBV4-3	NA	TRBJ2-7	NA	CASSQVGDRFYEQYF	TGCGCCAGCAGCCAAGTGGGAGATAGATTCTACGAGCAGTACTTC